The 11 T cell receptor beta chains below come from one sample, sequenced in a study of CXCR3-negative and CXCR3-positive naive CD8 T cells. 5' RACE with UMI labels generated the TRB cDNA libraries. TCRdb re-called the 5' RACE reads and catalogs CDR3 proteins one per entry, DNA excluded. The table for this sample gives approximately 60,000 distinct CDR3 sequences. The sample comprised memory CD8+ T cells from blood. The receptors here all came from a human donor in good health. Some clones in this sample may be carry-over from other donors' samples.

CDR3 amino acids: CASSLSGTGYGYTF. The V and J genes are TRBV5-5 and TRBJ1-2. CDR1 is SGHKS and CDR2 is YYEKEE in the germline V gene (reference sequence). This CDR3 has 14 amino acids.

The rearrangement links TRBV9 to TRBJ2-3. This CDR3 has 15 residues. CDR1 SGDLS and CDR2 YYNGEE come from the germline V gene. The CDR3 loop reads CASSETSIPTDTQYF.

The chain has TRBV10-3 and TRBJ2-1; TCRdb picks TRBD1, but there is no DNA to check that call. The CDR3 runs to 14 residues. Germline V gives CDR1 ENHRY, CDR2 SYGVKD. The CDR3 loop is CAISAGTGMYEQFF.

The genes are TRBV28 and TRBJ2-7. The CDR3 sequence is 15 residues long. CDR1 is MDHEN, CDR2 SYDVKM, per germline. The CDR3 sequence: CASSLYDGSPYEQYF.

The CDR3 loop is CASSKTLNTEAFF. This chain connects TRBV6-6 to TRBJ1-1. Germline V lookup: CDR1 MNHNY, CDR2 SVGAGI (reference sequence). The CDR3 contains 13 residues.

This chain joins TRBV5-1 and TRBJ2-7. CDR3 size: 13 residues. Looked up from germline, CDR1 is SGHRS and CDR2 is YFSETQ. The CDR3: CASSLDRNYEQYF.

CDR3 sequence: CSVLPQGNTGELFF. The chain uses TRBV29-1 and TRBJ2-2; TCRdb indicates TRBD2, and absent DNA this call remains unverified. The CDR3 covers 14 residues. Germline V lookup: CDR1 SQVTM, CDR2 ANQGSEA.

The rearrangement uses TRBV29-1 and TRBJ2-1. This CDR3 contains 13 residues. Germline lookup yields CDR1 SQVTM and CDR2 ANQGSEA. The CDR3 here is CSVGASSYNEQFF.

The V and J genes are TRBV29-1 and TRBJ2-7; lacking DNA, the TRBD1 call made by TCRdb goes unchecked. The CDR3 spans 17 residues. Looked up from germline, CDR1 is SQVTM and CDR2 is ANQGSEA. The CDR3 region is CSVLSKKTGVSSYEQYF.

The chain has TRBV7-8 and TRBJ2-7. This CDR3 region has 14 residues. The germline V gene has CDR1 SGHVS and CDR2 FQNEAQ. CDR3 residues: CASSPKVGGDEQYF. Together with reference TRBV7-8 and TRBJ2-7, the CDR3 gives the full variable domain: GAGVSQSPRYKVAKRGQDVALRCDPISGHVSLFWYQQALGQGPEFLTYFQNEAQLDKSGLPSDRFFAERPEGSVSTLKIQRTQQEDSAVYLCASSPKVGGDEQYFGPGTRLTVT.

This chain joins TRBV29-1 and TRBJ2-6; lacking DNA, the TRBD1 call made by TCRdb goes unchecked. The CDR3 is 15 amino acids. Germline values: CDR1 SQVTM, CDR2 ANQGSEA. The CDR3: CSAEGDLAGANVLTF.